This TCR beta chain stems from a study of shared clonotypes between healthy human individuals. Study-level information: Each donor had three CD4 naive, three CD4 memory, two CD8 naive and one CD8 memory plate. General study points: Unshared clonotypes carried lower generation probabilities than those common to all four donors. Despite large depth, rarefaction showed incomplete sorted-subset sequencing. Shared clonotypes: approximately 5.3% naive CD4, 3.5% to 4% naive CD8, 2.3% memory CD4, under 0.5% memory CD8.

CDR1 is MDHEN and CDR2 is SYDVKM in the germline V gene. The CDR3 runs 15 residues. With V trimmed by 6 bases and J by 0 bases, 8 bases remained unmatched. On this clone itself: Its antigen is still unknown.

The repertoire was sequenced with immunoSEQ multiplex PCR; TCRdb's copy has only in-frame clones and lacks some. In the table there are about 380,000 clones, 96% of which are singletons. This rearrangement joins TRBV28 to TRBJ2-7, with 7 bases identical to TRBD1. This receptor was taken from a young man in good health. Material for sequencing was memory CD8+ T cells sorted from blood. The subset: CD45RO+ cells pooled with CCR7-negative TemRA cells. The CDR3 coding sequence is TGTGCCAGCAGATACAGGGGTCCGAGCTCCTACGAGCAGTACTTC. Translation: CASRYRGPSSYEQYF.